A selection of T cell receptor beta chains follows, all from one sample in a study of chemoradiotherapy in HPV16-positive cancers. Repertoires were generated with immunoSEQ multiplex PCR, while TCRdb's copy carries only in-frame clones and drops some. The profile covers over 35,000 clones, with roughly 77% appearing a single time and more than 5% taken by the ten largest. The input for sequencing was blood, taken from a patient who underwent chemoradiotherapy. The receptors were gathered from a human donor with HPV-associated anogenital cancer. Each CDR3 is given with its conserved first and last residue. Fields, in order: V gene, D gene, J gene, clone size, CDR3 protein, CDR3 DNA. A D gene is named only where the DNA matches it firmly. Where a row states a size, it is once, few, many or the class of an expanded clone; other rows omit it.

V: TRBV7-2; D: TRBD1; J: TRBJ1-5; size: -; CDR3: CASSLDRFSNQPQHF; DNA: TGTGCCAGCAGCTTGGACAGGTTTAGCAATCAGCCCCAGCATTTT
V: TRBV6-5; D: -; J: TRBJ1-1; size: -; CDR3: CASSYFRTVNTEAFF; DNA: TGTGCCAGCAGTTACTTCAGGACAGTGAACACTGAAGCTTTCTTT
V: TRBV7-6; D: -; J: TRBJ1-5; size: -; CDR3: CASSSSDRTNFPHQPQHF; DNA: TGTGCCAGCAGTTCAAGCGACAGGACTAATTTCCCCCATCAGCCCCAGCATTTT
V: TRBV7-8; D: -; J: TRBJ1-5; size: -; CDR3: CASSLRGLGQPQHF; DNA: TGTGCCAGCAGCCTGAGGGGGTTAGGTCAGCCCCAGCATTTT
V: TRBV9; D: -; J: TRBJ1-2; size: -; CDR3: CASSAEAAGYTF; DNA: TGTGCCAGCAGTGCAGAAGCGGCGGGCTACACCTTC
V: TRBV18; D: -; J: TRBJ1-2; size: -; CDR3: CASSQQGSGLSGYTF; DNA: TGTGCCAGCTCACAACAGGGTTCCGGGTTGTCTGGCTACACCTTC
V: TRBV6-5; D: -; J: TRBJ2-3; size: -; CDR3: CASSPTADTQYF; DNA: TGTGCCAGCAGTCCCACAGCAGATACGCAGTATTTT
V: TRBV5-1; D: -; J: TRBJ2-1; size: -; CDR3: CASSREGTYNEQFF; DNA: TGCGCCAGCAGCCGTGAGGGGACTTACAATGAGCAGTTCTTC
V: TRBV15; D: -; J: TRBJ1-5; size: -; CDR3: CATSPGVNQPQHF; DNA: TGTGCCACCAGTCCCGGGGTAAATCAGCCCCAGCATTTT
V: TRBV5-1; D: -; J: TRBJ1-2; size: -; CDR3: CASSPQRPLSDYGYTF; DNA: TGCGCCAGCAGCCCTCAAAGGCCCTTAAGTGACTATGGCTACACCTTC
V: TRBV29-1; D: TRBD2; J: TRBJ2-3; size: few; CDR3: CSVDPTSGGVVQSTDTQYF; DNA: TGCAGCGTTGACCCGACTAGCGGGGGGGTGGTTCAAAGCACAGATACGCAGTATTTT
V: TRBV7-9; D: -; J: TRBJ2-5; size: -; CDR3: CASRSTGGGETQYF; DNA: TGTGCCAGCAGATCGACGGGTGGGGGAGAGACCCAGTACTTC
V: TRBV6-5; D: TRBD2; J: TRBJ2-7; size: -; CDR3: CASSSAAGDGYEQYF; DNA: TGTGCCAGCAGTTCCGCAGCGGGGGATGGCTACGAGCAGTACTTC
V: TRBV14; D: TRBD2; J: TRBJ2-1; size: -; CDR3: CASSLVAGAYNEQFF; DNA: TGTGCCAGCAGCCTAGTAGCGGGGGCTTACAATGAGCAGTTCTTC
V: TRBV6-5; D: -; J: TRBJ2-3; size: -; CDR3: CASSYSTGWDTQYF; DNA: TGTGCCAGCAGTTACTCGACTGGTTGGGATACGCAGTATTTT
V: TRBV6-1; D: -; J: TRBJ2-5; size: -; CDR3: CASRFQGQETQYF; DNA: TGTGCCAGCAGATTTCAGGGACAAGAGACCCAGTACTTC
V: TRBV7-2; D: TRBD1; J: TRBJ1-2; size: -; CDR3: CASSPQGGYGYTF; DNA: TGTGCCAGCAGCCCACAGGGGGGCTATGGCTACACCTTC
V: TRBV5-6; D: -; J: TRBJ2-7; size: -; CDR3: CASSNNPGVHEQYF; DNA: TGTGCCAGCAGCAATAACCCAGGGGTCCACGAGCAGTACTTC
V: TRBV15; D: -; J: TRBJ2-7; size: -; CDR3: CATSRDVASYEQYF; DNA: TGTGCCACCAGCAGAGATGTCGCATCATACGAGCAGTACTTC
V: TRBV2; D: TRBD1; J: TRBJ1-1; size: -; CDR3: CASSEGDRLAGAKVFF; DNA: TGTGCCAGCAGTGAAGGGGACAGACTTGCAGGCGCTAAGGTTTTCTTT
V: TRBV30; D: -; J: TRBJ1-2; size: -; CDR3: CAGGGEYIGYTF; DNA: TGTGCCGGAGGGGGGGAGTACATTGGCTACACCTTC
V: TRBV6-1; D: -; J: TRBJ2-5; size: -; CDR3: CATKLGEGSETQYF; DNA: TGTGCCACCAAACTCGGTGAGGGGTCGGAGACCCAGTACTTC
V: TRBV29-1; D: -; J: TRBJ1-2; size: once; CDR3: CSVGTADYGYTF; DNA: TGCAGCGTCGGAACGGCTGACTATGGCTACACCTTC
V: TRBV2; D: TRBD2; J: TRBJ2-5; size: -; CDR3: CASSVRGGPGETQYF; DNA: TGTGCCAGCAGTGTCCGGGGGGGCCCGGGCGAGACCCAGTACTTC
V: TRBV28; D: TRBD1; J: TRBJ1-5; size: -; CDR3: CASSLWGTVRDQPQHF; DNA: TGTGCCAGCAGTTTGTGGGGGACAGTACGGGATCAGCCCCAGCATTTT
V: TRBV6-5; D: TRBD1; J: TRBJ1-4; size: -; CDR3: CASSYGRTGSEKLFF; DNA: TGTGCCAGCAGTTACGGGAGGACAGGGAGTGAAAAACTGTTTTTT
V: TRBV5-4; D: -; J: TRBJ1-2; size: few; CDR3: CASSLADVPYGYTF; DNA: TGTGCCAGCAGCTTGGCAGATGTACCCTATGGCTACACCTTC
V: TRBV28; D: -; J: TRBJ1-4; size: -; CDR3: CASRLGGAPEKLFF; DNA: TGTGCCAGCAGACTGGGGGGCGCCCCAGAAAAACTGTTTTTT
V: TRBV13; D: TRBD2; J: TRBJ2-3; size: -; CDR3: CASSLGTSQVDTQYF; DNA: TGTGCCAGCAGCCTCGGGACTAGTCAAGTAGATACGCAGTATTTT
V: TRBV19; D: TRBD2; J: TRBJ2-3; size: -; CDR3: CASSMGAGDTDTQYF; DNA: TGTGCCAGTAGTATGGGAGCGGGGGACACAGATACGCAGTATTTT
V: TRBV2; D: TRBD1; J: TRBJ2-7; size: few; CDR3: CASSEFQGAYEQYF; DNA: TGTGCCAGCAGTGAGTTTCAGGGGGCCTACGAGCAGTACTTC
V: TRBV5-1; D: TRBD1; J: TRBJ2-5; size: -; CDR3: CASSLWGQGGETQYF; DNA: TGCGCCAGCAGCTTGTGGGGACAGGGTGGAGAGACCCAGTACTTC
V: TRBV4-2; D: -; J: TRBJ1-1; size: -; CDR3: CASSLQAISDAEAFF; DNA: TGTGCCAGCAGCCTCCAGGCAATATCTGACGCTGAAGCTTTCTTT
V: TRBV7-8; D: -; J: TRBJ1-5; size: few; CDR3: CASSFPNQPQHF; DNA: TGTGCCAGCAGCTTCCCCAATCAGCCCCAGCATTTT
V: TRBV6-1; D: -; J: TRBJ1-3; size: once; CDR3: CASRDTGFTNTIYF; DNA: TGTGCCAGCAGAGACACAGGGTTCACTAACACCATATATTTT
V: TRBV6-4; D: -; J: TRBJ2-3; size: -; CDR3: CASSDQADTQYF; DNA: TGTGCCAGCAGTGACCAAGCAGATACGCAGTATTTT
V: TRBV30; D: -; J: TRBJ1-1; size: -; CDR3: CAWSFGLTEAFF; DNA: TGTGCCTGGTCTTTTGGACTGACTGAAGCTTTCTTT
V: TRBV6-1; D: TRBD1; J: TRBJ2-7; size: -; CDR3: CASSERQGPYEQYF; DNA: TGTGCCAGCAGTGAAAGACAGGGGCCCTACGAGCAGTACTTC
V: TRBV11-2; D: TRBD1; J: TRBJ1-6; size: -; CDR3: CASSSRDRGYYNSPLHF; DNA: TGTGCCAGCAGCTCCCGGGACAGGGGGTATTATAATTCACCCCTCCACTTT
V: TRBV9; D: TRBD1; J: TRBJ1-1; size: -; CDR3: CASSEGGWTEAFF; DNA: TGTGCCAGCAGCGAAGGGGGCTGGACTGAAGCTTTCTTT
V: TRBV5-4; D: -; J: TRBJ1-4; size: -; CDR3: CASSTGYREKLFF; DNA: TGTGCCAGCAGCACAGGGTACAGGGAAAAACTGTTTTTT
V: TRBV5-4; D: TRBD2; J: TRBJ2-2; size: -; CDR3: CASSLSSGGFTGELFF; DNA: TGTGCCAGCAGCTTATCCAGCGGGGGTTTTACCGGGGAGCTGTTTTTT
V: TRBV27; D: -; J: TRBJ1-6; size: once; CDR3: CASSFGGQRLHF; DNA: TGTGCCAGCAGTTTTGGGGGACAACGGCTCCACTTT
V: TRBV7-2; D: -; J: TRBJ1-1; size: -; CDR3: CASSARPGGPEAFF; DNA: TGTGCCAGCAGCGCCCGCCCGGGCGGGCCTGAAGCTTTCTTT
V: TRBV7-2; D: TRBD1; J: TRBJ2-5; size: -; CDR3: CASSANRGRQETQYF; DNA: TGTGCCAGCAGCGCAAACAGGGGTCGACAAGAGACCCAGTACTTC
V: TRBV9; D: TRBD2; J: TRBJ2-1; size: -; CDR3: CASSVGGGSGGEQFF; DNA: TGTGCCAGCAGCGTAGGAGGTGGTAGCGGGGGAGAGCAGTTCTTC
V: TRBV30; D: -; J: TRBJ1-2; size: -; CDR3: CAWRVKAGYGYTF; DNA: TGTGCCTGGAGGGTAAAGGCAGGCTATGGCTACACCTTC
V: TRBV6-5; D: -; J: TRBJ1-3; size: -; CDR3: CASSYSMGQGNTIYF; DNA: TGTGCCAGCAGTTACTCGATGGGGCAAGGAAACACCATATATTTT
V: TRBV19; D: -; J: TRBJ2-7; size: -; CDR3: CASSINGDRYEQYF; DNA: TGTGCCAGTAGTATAAACGGGGACCGATACGAGCAGTACTTC
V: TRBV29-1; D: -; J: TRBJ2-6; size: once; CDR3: CSAQWRATSSGANVLTF; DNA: TGCAGCGCCCAGTGGAGGGCGACTAGCTCTGGGGCCAACGTCCTGACTTTC
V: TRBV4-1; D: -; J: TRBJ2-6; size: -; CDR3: CASSQDLMTTGANVLTF; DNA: TGCGCCAGCAGCCAAGATCTTATGACAACCGGGGCCAACGTCCTGACTTTC
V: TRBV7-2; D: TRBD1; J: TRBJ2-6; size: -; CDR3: CASSLGRGLSSGANVLTF; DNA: TGTGCCAGCAGCTTAGGCAGGGGGCTGAGCTCTGGGGCCAACGTCCTGACTTTC
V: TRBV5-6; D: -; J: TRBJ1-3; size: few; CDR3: CASSLVRTAGNTIYF; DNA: TGTGCCAGCAGCTTAGTAAGAACCGCGGGAAACACCATATATTTT
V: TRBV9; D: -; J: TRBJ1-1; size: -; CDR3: CASTSDGRNTEAFF; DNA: TGTGCCAGCACAAGCGATGGGAGAAACACTGAAGCTTTCTTT
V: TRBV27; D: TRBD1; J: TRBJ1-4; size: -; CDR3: CASSPKTGGVEKLFF; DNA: TGTGCCAGCAGCCCAAAGACAGGGGGCGTTGAAAAACTGTTTTTT